Listed here are 25 T cell receptor beta chains from one sample, sequenced in a study of T cells in Graves' hyperthyroidism and ophthalmopathy. Amplification yielded TCR beta CDR3 regions, with RNA transcripts as the source. HTBI primers were employed in a first-round RT-PCR of the TCR CDR3. TCRdb analysed the multiplex PCR reads with MiXCR anew, one entry per CDR3 protein. The data contain 300,000 to 450,000 distinct CDR3 sequences, 15% of them seen just once; the ten biggest clones take up about 33%. Sequenced sample: blood. These receptors all stem from a woman younger than 45 with Graves' hyperthyroidism.

This clonotype has just a few counts. This chain uses TRBV18 with TRBJ2-3; 9 positions match TRBD2. V was clipped by 4 bases and J by 8 bases; unmatched bases: 7. There are 14 residues in the CDR3. Germline loops: CDR1 KGHSH, CDR2 LQKENI. CDR3 protein: CASSQDPTSGTQYF. DNA for the CDR3: TGTGCCAGCTCACAAGACCCGACTAGCGGTACGCAGTATTTT.

This clonotype showed up many times. The J gene is TRBJ1-5, the V gene TRBV7-2, with a possible D match to TRBD1 (6 bases). This CDR3 region has 13 residues. Germline V gene lookup returns CDR1 SGHTA and CDR2 FQGNSA. The ends were cut back, 7 bases at V and 10 bases at J, with 17 bases in the middle. CDR3 sequence: CASTFQVTGPQHF. The CDR3 DNA reads TGTGCCAGCACCTTTCAGGTGACAGGACCCCAGCATTTT.

Of note for this clonotype: One junction end disagrees with the germline gene, perhaps due to a read error. The chain combines TRBV6-1 with TRBJ2-1; no clear D gene. This CDR3 is built from 14 residues. Germline-derived CDR1 and CDR2 are MNHNS and SASEGT. The CDR3 DNA follows: TGTGCCAGCAGTGAAGCGCACAAATACAATGAGCAGTCCTTC. Its translation: CASSEAHKYNEQSF.

This CDR3 is CASSTHQGIYNEQFF. CDR3 DNA sequence: TGTGCCAGCAGCACCCACCAGGGGATTTACAATGAGCAGTTCTTC. The chain employs TRBV5-4 and TRBJ2-1, with D possibly being TRBD1 (6 bases). The CDR3 covers 15 residues. Trimming removed 4 bases at V and 4 bases at J, with 15 bases between. CDR1 and CDR2 (germline): SGHNT, YYREEE (reference sequence).

This clonotype came up many times. The chain couples TRBV20-1 to TRBJ1-4; D is undetermined. CDR3 size: 14 residues. Germline CDR1 and CDR2: DFQATT and SNEGSKA (reference sequence). The germline V and J ends were trimmed by 6 bases and 6 bases, with 17 bases remaining between them. Here the CDR3 reads CSAQTVGIDEKLFF. In DNA form, the CDR3 reads TGCAGTGCGCAGACCGTAGGGATTGATGAAAAACTGTTTTTT.

This clonotype occurred many times. This chain connects TRBV28 to TRBJ2-3, with D unresolved. The germline V and J ends were trimmed by 2 bases and 1 base, with 10 bases remaining between them. Germline loops: CDR1 MDHEN, CDR2 SYDVKM. The CDR3 is 15 residues long. CDR3 sequence reads: CASSLSQVGTDTQYF. The CDR3 DNA follows: TGTGCCAGCAGTTTAAGTCAGGTGGGCACAGATACGCAGTATTTT.

Many counts were recorded for this clonotype. The genes are TRBV29-1 and TRBJ2-7, with TRBD1 identical over 7 bases. Germline V lookup: CDR1 SQVTM, CDR2 ANQGSEA. V dropped 7 bases and J dropped 6; count of bases not matched to a gene: 18. This CDR3 is 15 amino acids long. The CDR3 bases are TGCAGCGCCAGCTTGGGACAGCAGAGGAGGAGCGAGCAGTACTTC. Encoded protein: CSASLGQQRRSEQYF.

This clonotype occurred a few times. This sequence joins TRBV30 and TRBJ2-1; 9 bases agree with TRBD2. V was pared by 2 bases and J by 5 bases, with 7 bases of the junction left unmatched. There are 15 residues in the CDR3. CDR1 is GTSNPN and CDR2 is SVGIG in the germline V gene (reference sequence). CDR3 loop: CAWSFLAGANNEQFF. DNA of the CDR3: TGTGCCTGGAGTTTCTTAGCGGGAGCCAACAATGAGCAGTTCTTC.

The sample holds a few counts of this clonotype. CDR3 coding DNA: TGCGCCAGCAGCTTGTCGGTAACGGGAGACGAGCAGTACTTC. The encoded protein is CASSLSVTGDEQYF. The chain couples TRBV5-1 to TRBJ2-7; TRBD2 is a possible D gene (6 bases). CDR1 is SGHRS and CDR2 is YFSETQ in the germline V gene. There are 14 residues in the CDR3. V gave up 1 base and J gave up 5 bases, with 13 bases separating them.

The table lists this clonotype with many counts. The chain carries TRBV30 and TRBJ2-3, with TRBD1 matching over 10 bases. V lost 3 bases and J lost 4; bases outside the gene matches: 16. The germline CDR1 and CDR2 sequences are GTSNPN and SVGIG (reference sequence). This CDR3 is built from 18 residues. CDR3 in DNA: TGTGCCTGGAGAACTACGGTGCTACGGGACAGGGGAGCAGATACGCAGTATTTT. The encoded protein is CAWRTTVLRDRGADTQYF.

This clonotype has a count of ten or more. This chain connects TRBV12-5 to TRBJ1-5; D possibly corresponds to TRBD1 (6 bases). The V gene lost 6 bases and the J gene lost 0 bases, with 9 bases spanning the gap. The germline V gene has CDR1 LGHNT and CDR2 FRNRAP. This CDR3 contains 14 residues. The CDR3 region has the DNA TGTGCTAGTGGGGACAGTAATAGCAATCAGCCCCAGCATTTT. Translation: CASGDSNSNQPQHF.

This clonotype was detected many times. J is TRBJ2-7 and V is TRBV5-1, with D tentatively TRBD1 (6 bases). The CDR3 spans 14 residues. Germline values: CDR1 SGHRS, CDR2 YFSETQ. V was cut by 9 bases and J by 6 bases, with 22 bases left in between. The CDR3 loop reads CATSVGQGSSEQYF. In nucleotides, the CDR3 is TGCGCCACCTCGGTGGGGCAGGGGTCGTCCGAGCAGTACTTC.

V gene TRBV5-6 combines with J gene TRBJ2-3; TRBD2 matches at 11 bases. The CDR3 sequence is 18 residues long. The trim removed 4 bases at V and 5 bases at J, leaving 15 bases unmatched. Germline V gene lookup returns CDR1 SGHDT and CDR2 YYEEEE. CDR3 amino acids: CASSPGTSGLTMIDTQYF. The CDR3 nucleotides are TGTGCCAGCAGCCCCGGGACTAGCGGTTTGACTATGATAGATACGCAGTATTTT.

CDR3 bases: TGTGCCTGGACAGCTCTCTCTGGAAACACCATATATTTT. Translated, it gives CAWTALSGNTIYF. The chain couples TRBV30 to TRBJ1-3, with D unresolved. This CDR3 has 13 residues. The V gene's germline CDR1 is GTSNPN and CDR2 SVGIG (reference sequence). V was cut by 4 bases and J by 0 bases, with 7 bases left in between.

This clonotype was counted at least ten times. This chain connects TRBV28 to TRBJ2-7; D unresolved. V was clipped by 5 bases and J by 7 bases, with 9 bases between them. The CDR3 is made up of 11 amino acids. The germline gives CDR1 MDHEN, CDR2 SYDVKM. CDR3 residues: CASSQIEEQYF. DNA for the CDR3: TGTGCCAGCAGTCAGATAGAAGAGCAGTACTTC.

This clonotype was counted between two and nine times. V usage is TRBV29-1 and J usage is TRBJ1-1; D gene unclear. Per germline, CDR1 SQVTM and CDR2 ANQGSEA. CDR3 length: 12 amino acids. V was trimmed by 7 bases and J by 3 bases, leaving 12 bases between them. CDR3 sequence reads: CSGNSADTEAFF. The CDR3 coding sequence is TGCAGCGGTAACTCCGCGGACACTGAAGCTTTCTTT.

V usage is TRBV28 and J usage is TRBJ1-6; no firm D call. The CDR3 loop spans 15 amino acids. The V gene lost 5 bases and the J gene lost 4 bases, with 12 bases spanning the gap. CDR1 is MDHEN, CDR2 SYDVKM, per germline. CDR3 residues: CASSPQRGYNSPLHF. The DNA of the CDR3 is TGTGCCAGCAGTCCACAGAGAGGGTATAATTCACCCCTCCACTTT.

This clonotype occurred a few times. The rearrangement joins TRBV20-1 to TRBJ2-2; 11 bases line up with TRBD2. The CDR3 contains 16 residues. Germline assignment: CDR1 DFQATT and CDR2 SNEGSKA (reference sequence). V shed 1 base and J 3 bases; nucleotides not matched to a gene: 4. The CDR3 loop is CSARGSGRADTGELFF. The CDR3 region has the DNA TGCAGTGCTAGAGGTAGCGGGAGGGCCGACACCGGGGAGCTGTTTTTT.

As concerns this clonotype: Just one base apart from a much larger clone, this may be a read error. V and J are TRBV5-1 and TRBJ1-4, with unresolved D. The CDR3 spans 15 residues. Trimming cost V 0 bases and J 9 bases, with 15 bases left between them. Germline V gives CDR1 SGHRS, CDR2 YFSETQ. CDR3 DNA: TGCGCCAGCAGCTTGGAAGCGGCAGCGACGAAAAAACTGTTTTTT. Protein: CASSLEAAATKKLFF.

This clonotype has a handful of counts. This chain uses TRBV2 with TRBJ1-5; D is perhaps TRBD1 (6 bases). The CDR3 runs 13 residues. Germline CDR1 is SNHLY and CDR2 is FYNNEI. The V end lost 2 bases, the J end lost 6 bases, and 8 bases lay between the germline ends. The CDR3 coding sequence is TGTGCCAGCAGTGAACAGGGGACTCAGCCCCAGCATTTT. Protein product: CASSEQGTQPQHF. The variable domain in full, completed from reference TRBV2 and TRBJ1-5, reads EPEVTQTPSHQVTQMGQEVILRCVPISNHLYFYWYRQILGQKVEFLVSFYNNEISEKSEIFDDQFSVERPDGSNFTLKIRSTKLEDSAMYFCASSEQGTQPQHFGDGTRLSIL.

The rearrangement links TRBV27 to TRBJ2-5, with unresolved D. The CDR3 is 14 residues long. V was trimmed by 4 bases and J by 2 bases, leaving 11 bases between them. Germline assignment: CDR1 MNHEY and CDR2 SMNVEV (reference sequence). This chain's CDR3 is CASSSVWGQETQYF. The CDR3 region has the DNA TGTGCCAGCAGTTCGGTCTGGGGTCAAGAGACCCAGTACTTC.

Many counts were recorded for this clonotype. The V gene is TRBV28, the J gene TRBJ2-3; TRBD2 matches 9 bases. V lost 2 bases to trimming and J lost 12 bases; unmatched junction nucleotides: 9. CDR3 length equals 14 residues. Germline-derived CDR1 and CDR2 are MDHEN and SYDVKM. The CDR3 nucleotides read TGTGCCAGCAGTTTACCAACCCCCGGGACTAGCCAGTATTTT. It is translated as CASSLPTPGTSQYF. The full variable domain, completed using reference TRBV28 and TRBJ2-3, is DVKVTQSSRYLVKRTGEKVFLECVQDMDHENMFWYRQDPGLGLRLIYFSYDVKMKEKGDIPEGYSVSREKKERFSLILESASTNQTSMYLCASSLPTPGTSQYFGPGTRLTVL.

This clonotype has at least ten counts. The V and J genes are TRBV6-5 and TRBJ1-2, with D unclear. The V end was cut by 0 bases, the J end by 8 bases, with 10 bases between. From germline, CDR1 is MNHEY and CDR2 SVGAGI. The CDR3 spans 13 residues. CDR3 in DNA: TGTGCCAGCAGTTACTCAGGTTTAGGAGGCTACACCTTC. This translates into CASSYSGLGGYTF.

The table lists this clonotype with a few counts. V usage is TRBV6-1 and J usage is TRBJ2-3; 7 bases match TRBD1. Trimming took 6 bases from V and 2 from J; bases not matched to a gene: 5. CDR1 and CDR2 (germline): MNHNS, SASEGT. The CDR3 is 14 residues long. The CDR3 DNA sequence: TGTGCCAGCAGCCTGGGACAGCACACAGATACGCAGTATTTT. It yields the protein CASSLGQHTDTQYF.

This clonotype was seen ten or more times. The chain joins TRBV11-2 to TRBJ2-7; 7 bases line up with TRBD2. CDR1 and CDR2 from the germline V gene are SGHAT and FQNNGV. V gave up 0 bases and J gave up 4 bases; unmatched junction bases: 6. This CDR3 contains 15 residues. The CDR3 DNA reads as TGTGCCAGCAGCTTAGATCGGCCTAGCGGTTACGAGCAGTACTTC. Translation: CASSLDRPSGYEQYF.